Presented here are 25 T cell receptor beta chains from one specimen sequenced in a study of blood T cells in healthy people across ages. Sample-barcoded 5' priming and a J-beta primer mix drove a second PCR of roughly 6 to 12 cycles. TCRdb recomputed calls from the 5' RACE reads with MiXCR, one row per CDR3 protein. The sample has around 800,000 distinct CDR3 sequences, 40% to 50% seen once. Sequenced material: blood. The receptors shown here come from a man between 60 and 75 years old in good health.

The chain is built from TRBV29-1 and TRBJ1-1; perhaps TRBD1 as D (6 bases). The CDR3 has 13 residues. Trimming took off 4 bases at V and 4 bases at J, with 13 bases between the two ends. Germline V gives CDR1 SQVTM, CDR2 ANQGSEA. CDR3 residues: CSVAEGGSTEAFF. The CDR3 DNA is TGCAGCGTTGCGGAGGGGGGGAGCACTGAAGCTTTCTTT.

This clonotype appeared many times. The chain carries TRBV20-1 and TRBJ2-5; 11 bases line up with TRBD1. The CDR3 runs 13 residues. The J segment lost 6 bases and the V segment lost 3 bases, leaving 3 bases of the junction unmatched. Germline CDR1 reads DFQATT; CDR2 reads SNEGSKA (reference sequence). The CDR3 spells CSARGQGEKTQYF. CDR3 bases: TGCAGTGCTAGGGGACAGGGGGAGAAGACCCAGTACTTC.

This chain links TRBV2 with TRBJ1-2, with 8 bases aligning to TRBD1. Germline CDR1 is SNHLY and CDR2 is FYNNEI. Trimming took 5 bases from V and 3 from J; bases not matched to a gene: 2. The CDR3 has 13 amino acids. CDR3 DNA sequence: TGTGCCAGCAGTAGGACAGGGTACTATGGCTACACCTTC. This encodes CASSRTGYYGYTF.

This clonotype came up a few times. The V call is TRBV7-2, the J call TRBJ1-1, with D possibly being TRBD1 (5 bases). The V gene's germline CDR1 is SGHTA and CDR2 FQGNSA. This CDR3 contains 13 residues. Trimming cost V 2 bases and J 7 bases, with 11 bases left between them. The CDR3 reads CASSLRWGYEAFF. In DNA form, the CDR3 reads TGTGCCAGCAGCTTAAGGTGGGGCTATGAAGCTTTCTTT.

The chain recombines TRBV11-3 with TRBJ2-7; weak D call: TRBD1 (6 bases). The CDR3 is made up of 13 amino acids. Trimming shortened V by 5 bases and J by 4 bases, and 12 bases separated the two germline ends. Germline CDR1 reads SGHNT; CDR2 reads YENEEA. This chain's CDR3 is CASSGQQGYEQYF. The CDR3 DNA reads TGTGCCAGCAGCGGGCAACAGGGTTACGAGCAGTACTTC.

This clonotype was picked up a small number of times. This chain joins TRBV5-1 and TRBJ2-7; D possibly corresponds to TRBD1 (6 bases). CDR1 and CDR2 (germline): SGHRS, YFSETQ. V was pared by 4 bases and J by 4 bases, with 18 bases between. The CDR3 sequence is 15 residues long. The DNA of the CDR3 is TGCGCCAGCAGCCCCCGGGACACCACGGCGTACGAGCAGTACTTC. It is translated as CASSPRDTTAYEQYF.

CDR3 in amino acids: CSAVSLLGLAVYNEQFF. For the CDR3, the DNA is TGCAGTGCTGTTTCTTTATTGGGACTAGCGGTCTACAATGAGCAGTTCTTC. This chain links TRBV20-1 with TRBJ2-1; 11 nucleotides agree with TRBD2. This CDR3 comprises 17 residues. V shed 5 bases, J shed 3 bases, and the junction held 12 bases outside the gene matches. CDR1 is DFQATT and CDR2 is SNEGSKA in the germline V gene (reference sequence).

This clonotype was seen only a few times. The chain combines TRBV9 with TRBJ2-5, with TRBD2 matching over 8 bases. The CDR3 contains 16 residues. The germline CDR1 and CDR2 sequences are SGDLS and YYNGEE. V lost 2 bases, J lost 0 bases, and 6 bases stayed unmatched. In nucleotides, the CDR3 is TGTGCCAGCAGCGTCGGGATAGCGGGGTACCAAGAGACCCAGTACTTC. Protein product: CASSVGIAGYQETQYF.

This clonotype was detected a few times. This rearrangement joins TRBV20-1 to TRBJ2-5; D is tentatively TRBD1 or TRBD2 (5 bases each). CDR1 and CDR2 (germline): DFQATT, SNEGSKA (reference sequence). This CDR3 comprises 15 residues. V shed 6 bases and J shed 3 bases, with 20 bases lying between them. CDR3 loop: CSATNEGTTKETQYF. CDR3 nucleotide sequence: TGCAGTGCCACAAATGAGGGGACCACCAAAGAGACCCAGTACTTC.

In its sample, this clonotype was seen a few times. The rearrangement joins TRBV10-3 to TRBJ2-7; TRBD1 matches at 8 bases. Trimming removed 3 bases from V and 5 bases from J; junction bases left unmatched: 6. Germline lookup yields CDR1 ENHRY and CDR2 SYGVKD. This CDR3 region has 14 residues. The CDR3 DNA follows: TGTGCCATCAGTGACCCGGACAGGGACCACGAGCAGTACTTC. This codes for CAISDPDRDHEQYF.

This clonotype came up a few times. This chain links TRBV18 with TRBJ2-4, with 7 bases matching TRBD2. There are 16 residues in the CDR3. V lost 3 bases, J lost 4 bases, and 9 bases stayed unmatched. Germline assignment: CDR1 KGHSH and CDR2 LQKENI. DNA for the CDR3: TGTGCCAGCTCACCGAACGGGCGCGGGGGAAAAAACATTCAGTACTTC. Translation: CASSPNGRGGKNIQYF.

The rearrangement joins TRBV9 to TRBJ2-6; D call uncertain. Trimming took off 0 bases at V and 2 bases at J, with 6 bases between the two ends. The length of the CDR3 is 15 residues. Germline assignment: CDR1 SGDLS and CDR2 YYNGEE. CDR3 nucleotides: TGTGCCAGCAGCGTAGGAATAGCTGGGGCCAACGTCCTGACTTTC. Amino acid sequence: CASSVGIAGANVLTF.

CDR3 coding DNA: TGTGCCAGCAGCTCCTCTCCTGCGGGGCAAGAGACCCAGTACTTC. Translating it yields CASSSSPAGQETQYF. The rearrangement joins TRBV7-6 to TRBJ2-5; possible D gene TRBD2, 6 bases. The CDR3 extends over 15 amino acids. The V gene lost 4 bases and the J gene lost 2 bases, with 14 bases spanning the gap. Germline assignment: CDR1 SGHVS and CDR2 FNYEAQ.

This clonotype was found a few times. This chain uses TRBV4-3 with TRBJ2-5, with a tentative D call TRBD2 (5 bases). Trimming pared 0 bases from V and 7 bases from J, leaving 12 bases between. This CDR3 has 14 amino acids. Per germline, CDR1 LGHNA and CDR2 YSLEER. As DNA, the CDR3 is TGCGCCAGCAGCCAAGATCGGGAACTTGGGACCCAGTACTTC. It specifies CASSQDRELGTQYF.

The V call is TRBV7-8, the J call TRBJ1-5; D is possibly TRBD1 (6 bases). Germline V gene sequence: CDR1 SGHVS, CDR2 FQNEAQ. The V end was cut by 5 bases, the J end by 6 bases, with 11 bases between. This CDR3 contains 13 residues. The CDR3 nucleotides are TGTGCCAGCAGCGTAGGACAGTCTCAGCCCCAGCATTTT. This codes for CASSVGQSQPQHF. Variable domain in full (rest from reference TRBV7-8 and TRBJ1-5): GAGVSQSPRYKVAKRGQDVALRCDPISGHVSLFWYQQALGQGPEFLTYFQNEAQLDKSGLPSDRFFAERPEGSVSTLKIQRTQQEDSAVYLCASSVGQSQPQHFGDGTRLSIL.

This clonotype showed up just a few times. The V call is TRBV4-1, the J call TRBJ2-4; TRBD2 is a possible D gene (6 bases). CDR3 length equals 17 residues. V was pared by 3 bases and J by 3 bases, with 18 bases between. CDR1 is MGHRA, CDR2 YSYEKL, per germline. The CDR3 DNA follows: TGCGCCAGCAGCCATCCCTCCGGGGGTAAGGGCAAAAACATTCAGTACTTC. This translates into CASSHPSGGKGKNIQYF.

The gene calls are TRBV5-1 and TRBJ1-1; tentatively, D is TRBD1 (6 bases). The length of the CDR3 is 15 residues. Germline V CDR1 and CDR2: SGHRS, YFSETQ. V lost 5 bases, J lost 1 base, and 15 bases lay in between. CDR3 nucleotides: TGCGCCAGCAGACTAGGGGGGGGACCGAACACTGAAGCTTTCTTT. It codes for CASRLGGGPNTEAFF.

The chain uses TRBV3-1 and TRBJ1-2, with D unresolved. Germline CDR1 LGHDT, CDR2 YNNKEL (reference sequence). This CDR3 region has 13 residues. The V end lost 0 bases, the J end lost 8 bases, and 10 bases lay between the germline ends. In DNA form, the CDR3 reads TGTGCCAGCAGCCAAGAGAGAGCGGGGGGCTACACCTTC. Protein product: CASSQERAGGYTF.

The chain carries TRBV27 and TRBJ2-7; 9 bases align to TRBD1. The CDR3 is made up of 15 amino acids. Germline CDR1 MNHEY, CDR2 SMNVEV (reference sequence). V trimming: 2 bases; J trimming: 2 bases; junction bases outside the gene matches: 4. As DNA, the CDR3 is TGTGCCAGCAGTTTAAATGGGGACAGGGCCTACGAGCAGTACTTC. This gives the protein CASSLNGDRAYEQYF.

This clonotype was counted a single time. The chain is built from TRBV6-2 or TRBV6-3 and TRBJ2-5; 8 bases match TRBD2. Looked up from germline, CDR1 is MNHEY and CDR2 is SVGEGT. The junction had 3 bases not matched to a gene; V was cut back by 3 bases and J by 12 bases. The CDR3 covers 11 residues. This CDR3 reads CASSYGRGEYF. CDR3 DNA sequence: TGTGCCAGCAGTTATGGGCGGGGGGAGTACTTC.

The chain has TRBV14 and TRBJ2-7; 7 bases map to TRBD2. This CDR3 contains 18 residues. Germline CDR1 SGHDN, CDR2 FVKESK. V dropped 0 bases and J dropped 7; count of bases not matched to a gene: 18. In nucleotides, the CDR3 is TGTGCCAGCAGCCAAGAGAGTAGGCTAGCGGTAATCTACAATGAGCAGTACTTC. Amino acid sequence: CASSQESRLAVIYNEQYF.

About this clonotype itself: A much larger clone differs by one base, so this may be a read error. The chain recombines TRBV25-1 with TRBJ2-4; possibly TRBD1 for D (6 bases). This CDR3 contains 14 residues. CDR1 and CDR2 (germline): MGHDK, SYGVNS. V gave up 6 bases and J gave up 6 bases, with 15 bases separating them. Written as DNA, the CDR3 is TGTGCCAGCAGCACAGGGACATGGCGAAACATTCAGTACTTC. Translating gives CASSTGTWRNIQYF.

The chain has TRBV2 and TRBJ2-2; D is ambiguous. CDR1 and CDR2 (germline): SNHLY, FYNNEI. Trimming removed 2 bases at V and 4 bases at J, with 5 bases between. This CDR3 has 13 amino acids. The CDR3 sequence is CASSERFTGELFF. DNA for the CDR3: TGTGCCAGCAGTGAACGGTTCACCGGGGAGCTGTTTTTT.

V and J are TRBV6-1 and TRBJ2-1, with D perhaps TRBD1 (6 bases). Trimming took 5 bases from V and 2 from J, leaving 19 bases between them. The germline gives CDR1 MNHNS, CDR2 SASEGT. The CDR3 covers 17 residues. The CDR3 sequence is CASSQTPTGRTYNEQFF. The CDR3 coding sequence is TGTGCCAGCAGTCAGACGCCGACAGGTCGGACCTACAATGAGCAGTTCTTC.

This clonotype was picked up one time. The chain links TRBV12-3 or TRBV12-4 to TRBJ2-5; TRBD2 matches at 12 bases. The DNA end lines up better with TRBJ2-7; the J call may be wrong. The CDR3 sequence is 14 residues long. CDR3 DNA: TGTGCCAGCAGCCGGACGGGACTAGCGGGCGAGCAGTACTTC. The encoded protein is CASSRTGLAGEQYF.